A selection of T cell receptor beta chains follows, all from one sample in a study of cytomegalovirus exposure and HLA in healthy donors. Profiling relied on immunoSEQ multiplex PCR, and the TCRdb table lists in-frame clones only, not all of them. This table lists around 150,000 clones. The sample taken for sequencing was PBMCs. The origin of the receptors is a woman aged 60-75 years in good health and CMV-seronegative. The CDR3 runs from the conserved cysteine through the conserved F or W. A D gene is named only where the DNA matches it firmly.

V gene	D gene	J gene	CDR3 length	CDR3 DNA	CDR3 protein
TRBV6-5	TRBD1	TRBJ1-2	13	TGTGCCAGCAGTTCAGGGGGCTACTATGGCTACACCTTC	CASSSGGYYGYTF
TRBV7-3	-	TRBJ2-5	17	TGTGCCAGCAGCAAAAGGGGCGACAGGGGACTACAAGAGACCCAGTACTTC	CASSKRGDRGLQETQYF
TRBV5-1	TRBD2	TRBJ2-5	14	TGCGCCAGCAGAGGAGCGGGACTCCAAGAGACCCAGTACTTC	CASRGAGLQETQYF
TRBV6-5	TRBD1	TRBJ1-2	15	TGTGCCAGCAGTTACTCGACAGGGGGGAACTATGGCTACACCTTC	CASSYSTGGNYGYTF
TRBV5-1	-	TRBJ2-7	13	TGCGCCAGCAGCTCACGGGAACCCTACGAGCAGTACTTC	CASSSREPYEQYF
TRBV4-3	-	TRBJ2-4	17	TGCGCCAGCAGCCAAGATCCAAACTATAGAGCCAAAAACATTCAGTACTTC	CASSQDPNYRAKNIQYF
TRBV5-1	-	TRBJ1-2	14	TGCGCCAGCAGCTTGGTCCGCGGGGGGGGCGGCTACACCTTC	CASSLVRGGGGYTF
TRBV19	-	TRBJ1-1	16	TGTGCCAGTACCCGCACCGGGCCTGGGGGCTACACTGAAGCTTTCTTT	CASTRTGPGGYTEAFF
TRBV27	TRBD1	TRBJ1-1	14	TGTGCCACCACCCCGACAGGGGGCTTGACTGAAGCTTTCTTT	CATTPTGGLTEAFF
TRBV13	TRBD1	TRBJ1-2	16	TGTGCCAGCATCATACTTGGGGACAGGGTAGGATATGGCTACACCTTC	CASIILGDRVGYGYTF
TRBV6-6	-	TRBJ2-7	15	TGTGCCAGCAGTTACCAGGAGACAGGAGCCTACGAGCAGTACTTC	CASSYQETGAYEQYF
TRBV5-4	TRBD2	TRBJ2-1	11	TGTGCCAGCAGCTCCCTAGCGGGTAGGTTCTTC	CASSSLAGRFF
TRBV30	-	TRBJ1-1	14	TGTGCCTGGAGTTGGGGGGGTTTGGGCACTGAAGCTTTCTTT	CAWSWGGLGTEAFF
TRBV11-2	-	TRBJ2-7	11	TGTGCCAGCAGCCCACGGACTGAGCAGTACTTC	CASSPRTEQYF
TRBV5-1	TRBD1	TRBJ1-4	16	TGCGCCAGCAGCTTGGCCGTTGGACAGGGTGGGGAAAAACTGTTTTTT	CASSLAVGQGGEKLFF
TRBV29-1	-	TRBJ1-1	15	TGCAGCGTCGTTCTGAAGGCTGTAGAGCGCACTGAAGCTTTCTTT	CSVVLKAVERTEAFF
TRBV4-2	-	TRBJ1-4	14	TGTGCCAGCAGCTCACAAGCAACTAATGAAAAACTGTTTTTT	CASSSQATNEKLFF
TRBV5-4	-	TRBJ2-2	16	TGTGCCAGCAGCCCGGGAGGGGGCGCGGACACCGGGGAGCTGTTTTTT	CASSPGGGADTGELFF
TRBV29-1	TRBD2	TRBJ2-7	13	TGCAGCGTCGTTCTAGCGGGGGCAAACGAGCAGTACTTC	CSVVLAGANEQYF
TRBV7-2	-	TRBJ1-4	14	TGTGCCAGCAGCTTCGGGTTAACTAATGAAAAACTGTTTTTT	CASSFGLTNEKLFF
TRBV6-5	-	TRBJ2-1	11	TGTGCCAGCACCAAGGGGCGGGAAGAGTTCTTC	CASTKGREEFF
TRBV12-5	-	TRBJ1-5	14	TGTGCTAGTGGTTTGGTAGGAGGGTCACAGCCCCAGCATTTT	CASGLVGGSQPQHF
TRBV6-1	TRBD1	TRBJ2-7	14	TGTGCCAGCAGAAGGACAGGGGTGGACTACGAGCAGTACTTC	CASRRTGVDYEQYF
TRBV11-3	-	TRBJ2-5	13	TGTGCCAGCAGCTTTTCAGGCCAAGAGACCCAGTACTTC	CASSFSGQETQYF
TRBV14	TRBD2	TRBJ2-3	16	TGTGCCAGCAGCCACCGCGGACTAGCGGGGCGCGATACGCAGTATTTT	CASSHRGLAGRDTQYF
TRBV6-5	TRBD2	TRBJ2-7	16	TGTGCCAGCAGTTACTCACCACTAGCGGGGGGGTACGAGCAGTACTTC	CASSYSPLAGGYEQYF
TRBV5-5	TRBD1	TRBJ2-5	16	TGTGCCAGCAGCCCTACAGGACAGGACCCACAAGAGACCCAGTACTTC	CASSPTGQDPQETQYF
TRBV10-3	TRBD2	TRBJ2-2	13	TGTGCCACGTCTAGCGGGAGCACCGGGGAGCTGTTTTTT	CATSSGSTGELFF
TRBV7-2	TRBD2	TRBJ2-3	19	TGTGCCAGCAGCTTATTAATTGGGGCGACTAGCGTATTCCCAGATACGCAGTATTTT	CASSLLIGATSVFPDTQYF
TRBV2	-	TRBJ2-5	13	TGTGCCAGTCCCTTAGGGGTAGCAGAGACCCAGTACTTC	CASPLGVAETQYF
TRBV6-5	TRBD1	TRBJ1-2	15	TGTGCCAGCCGCCTAAGGGGGCGCATAGGGTATGGCTACACCTTC	CASRLRGRIGYGYTF
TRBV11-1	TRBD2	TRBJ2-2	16	TGTGCCAGCAGCATGGGCAAGGGCGGGAGCCCCGGGGAGCTGTTTTTT	CASSMGKGGSPGELFF
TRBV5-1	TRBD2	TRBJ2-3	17	TGCGCCAGCAGCCCGACGATAGCGGGGGGGACTTTGTATACGCAGTATTTT	CASSPTIAGGTLYTQYF
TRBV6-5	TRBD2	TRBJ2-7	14	TGTGCCAGCAGTTACCGGGGAGGGCTGGGGGAGCAGTACTTC	CASSYRGGLGEQYF
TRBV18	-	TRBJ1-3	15	TGTGCCAGCTCACCACCTTCAGGCTCTGGAAACACCATATATTTT	CASSPPSGSGNTIYF
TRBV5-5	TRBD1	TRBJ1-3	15	TGTGCCAGCAGTCAGGACAGGCTCTCTGGAAACACCATATATTTT	CASSQDRLSGNTIYF
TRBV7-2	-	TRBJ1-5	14	TGTGCCAGCAGCCCAGGAGGCCCGGGGCAGCCCCAGCATTTT	CASSPGGPGQPQHF
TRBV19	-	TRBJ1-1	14	TGTGCCAGTAGTATCGGAGAGCCGAACACTGAAGCTTTCTTT	CASSIGEPNTEAFF
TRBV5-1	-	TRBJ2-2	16	TGCGCCAGCAGCTTGGATGGGGGGGCTACCACCGGGGAGCTGTTTTTT	CASSLDGGATTGELFF
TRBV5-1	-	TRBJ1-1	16	TGCGCCAGCAGACTTGGCCCTGGGACAAAGAACACTGAAGCTTTCTTT	CASRLGPGTKNTEAFF
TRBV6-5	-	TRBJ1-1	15	TGTGCCAGCAGTTACTCGAGGGGAGGGAACACTGAAGCTTTCTTT	CASSYSRGGNTEAFF
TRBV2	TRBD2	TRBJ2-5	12	TGTGCCACCTGCCGCGAGCGGGGGACCCAGTACTTC	CATCRERGTQYF
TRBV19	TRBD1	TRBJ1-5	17	TGTGCCAGTACTGATTGGGGACAGAAGGAGAGCAATCAGCCCCAGCATTTT	CASTDWGQKESNQPQHF
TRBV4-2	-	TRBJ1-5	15	TGTGCCAGCAGCCAAGATCGAAGCGAGGATCAGCCCCAGCATTTT	CASSQDRSEDQPQHF
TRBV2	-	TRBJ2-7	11	TGTGCCAGCAGTCCAACATACGAGCAGTACTTC	CASSPTYEQYF